This T cell receptor (beta chain) appears in the sequencing data of a study of blood T cell repertoires in COVID-19. Methods used by the authors: Estimation of nucleated cell counts was performed using reference gene primer amplification. TCRdb keeps only in-frame clones here, not all; method: immunoSEQ multiplex PCR. V and J calls and clone size are given by that table; D and trimming were obtained from the DNA. Altogether about 250,000 clones are present, 83% being singletons, with the ten largest covering 5.5%. Trimming removed 3 bases from V and 6 bases from J; junction bases left unmatched: 14. The CDR3 contains 16 residues. The germline CDR1 and CDR2 sequences are SGHKS and YYEKEE (reference sequence).

The V and J genes are TRBV5-5 and TRBJ2-7, with 8 bases matching TRBD1. Source material: peripheral blood. The sequence was collected from a human donor in a cohort sampled during active COVID-19. CDR3 loop: CASSWERTGQVGEQYF. CDR3 in DNA: TGTGCCAGCAGCTGGGAACGGACGGGACAGGTGGGCGAGCAGTACTTC.